The rows below give T cell receptor beta chains drawn from one sample of a study of regulatory T cells. TCRdb's copy holds only in-frame clones and misses some; the assay was immunoSEQ multiplex PCR. The sample shows 30,000 to 40,000 clones, approximately 93% of them seen only once. The specimen was conventional CD4+ T cells sorted from blood. All receptors come from a child between 2 and 9 years old with CD3G deficiency. The CDR3 runs from the conserved cysteine through the conserved F or W. A D gene is named only where the DNA matches it firmly. A clone size is listed for some rows: how often the clone was seen (once, few, many), or a class if it is expanded.

v_gene	d_gene	j_gene	abundance	CDR3aa	CDR3nt
TRBV5-1	TRBD2	TRBJ2-1	-	CASSLGTSGYNEQFF	TGCGCCAGCAGCTTAGGGACTAGCGGTTACAATGAGCAGTTCTTC
TRBV28	-	TRBJ1-2	once	CASSFTALYGYTF	TGTGCCAGCAGTTTTACAGCCCTCTATGGCTACACCTTC
TRBV6-1	-	TRBJ2-1	-	CASSSTRNEQFF	TGTGCCAGCAGCTCGACTAGGAATGAGCAGTTCTTC
TRBV11-3	TRBD2	TRBJ2-7	-	CASSAGTSGSSYEQYF	TGTGCCAGCAGCGCTGGGACTAGCGGGAGCTCCTACGAGCAGTACTTC
TRBV6-1	-	TRBJ1-1	-	CASSRSGWTEAFF	TGTGCCAGCAGCCGATCCGGTTGGACTGAAGCTTTCTTT
TRBV28	TRBD1	TRBJ1-2	few	CASRSGTGMRYTF	TGTGCCAGCAGATCCGGGACAGGGATGCGCTACACCTTC
TRBV11-2	-	TRBJ2-1	-	CASSSPTSRSEQFF	TGTGCCAGCAGCTCCCCCACTAGTAGGAGTGAGCAGTTCTTC
TRBV28	-	TRBJ2-3	-	CASSPGKGRPDTQYF	TGTGCCAGCAGTCCGGGGAAAGGTCGTCCAGATACGCAGTATTTT
TRBV6-1	-	TRBJ2-7	-	CASRGSYEQYF	TGTGCCAGCAGGGGCAGCTACGAGCAGTACTTC
TRBV28	-	TRBJ1-4	-	CASSLNVVGVSRLFF	TGTGCCAGCAGTTTAAATGTTGTGGGGGTTTCTAGACTGTTTTTT
TRBV5-1	-	TRBJ2-5	-	CASSLWASPQETQYF	TGCGCCAGCAGCTTGTGGGCTAGCCCCCAAGAGACCCAGTACTTC
TRBV19	-	TRBJ2-2	-	CASSRGAQAGELFF	TGTGCCAGTAGTAGAGGGGCCCAAGCCGGGGAGCTGTTTTTT
TRBV28	-	TRBJ1-5	-	CASSLGTANQPQHF	TGTGCCAGCAGTTTAGGGACCGCAAATCAGCCCCAGCATTTT
TRBV7-3	-	TRBJ2-3	-	CASSRSATDTQYF	TGTGCCAGCAGCCGAAGTGCCACAGATACGCAGTATTTT
TRBV7-2	-	TRBJ2-1	-	CASSLMVYNEQFF	TGTGCCAGCAGCTTAATGGTCTACAATGAGCAGTTCTTC
TRBV28	TRBD2	TRBJ2-7	-	CASSPGGRSYEQYF	TGTGCCAGCAGTCCGGGGGGACGGAGCTACGAGCAGTACTTC
TRBV19	-	TRBJ1-1	-	CASSTRNTEAFF	TGTGCCAGTAGTACACGGAACACTGAAGCTTTCTTT
TRBV6-1	-	TRBJ1-5	-	CASSVLQGAQHF	TGTGCCAGCAGTGTCCTACAGGGAGCCCAGCATTTT
TRBV28	TRBD1	TRBJ1-2	-	CASTWRGREWGYTF	TGTGCCAGCACCTGGAGGGGGCGCGAGTGGGGCTACACCTTC
TRBV6-1	TRBD1	TRBJ1-1	few	CASRPLTGGSTEAFF	TGTGCCAGCAGGCCGCTCACAGGGGGCAGCACTGAAGCTTTCTTT
TRBV28	-	TRBJ2-7	-	CASSFLRTGAGQYF	TGTGCCAGCAGTTTCCTTAGGACGGGGGCAGGGCAGTACTTC
TRBV28	-	TRBJ1-2	-	CASSSDIAYGYTF	TGTGCCAGCAGTTCCGACATTGCCTATGGCTACACCTTC
TRBV28	-	TRBJ1-5	once	CASRSGVYSNQPQHF	TGTGCCAGCAGGTCAGGGGTCTATAGCAATCAGCCCCAGCATTTT
TRBV28	TRBD1	TRBJ1-3	-	CASSSGGSGNTIYF	TGTGCCAGCAGTTCAGGGGGCAGTGGAAACACCATATATTTT
TRBV5-1	TRBD1	TRBJ1-1	-	CASRVDRAGTEAFF	TGCGCCAGCAGGGTGGACAGGGCCGGCACTGAAGCTTTCTTT
TRBV6-6	-	TRBJ2-7	-	CASSYSTGREQYF	TGTGCCAGCAGTTACTCGACAGGGAGGGAGCAGTACTTC
TRBV5-1	TRBD1	TRBJ2-1	-	CASSLAGGNEQFF	TGCGCCAGCAGCTTGGCAGGGGGAAATGAGCAGTTCTTC
TRBV28	TRBD1	TRBJ2-6	once	CASSPGTGTSGANVLTF	TGTGCCAGCAGCCCGGGGACAGGCACTTCTGGGGCCAACGTCCTGACTTTC
TRBV5-1	TRBD1	TRBJ2-2	-	CASSFIGQGGELFF	TGCGCCAGCAGCTTCATTGGACAGGGCGGGGAGCTGTTTTTT
TRBV28	-	TRBJ2-7	-	CASSLKGYEQYF	TGTGCCAGCAGTTTAAAGGGGTACGAGCAGTACTTC
TRBV28	TRBD2	TRBJ2-7	-	CASSPGASGINYSYEQYF	TGTGCCAGCAGCCCAGGGGCTAGCGGGATAAACTACTCCTACGAGCAGTACTTC
TRBV28	-	TRBJ1-5	few	CASSLPDRRNQPQHF	TGTGCCAGCAGTCTCCCCGACAGAAGGAATCAGCCCCAGCATTTT
TRBV10-3	TRBD1	TRBJ1-1	-	CAISPGQGAGNTEAFF	TGTGCCATAAGTCCGGGACAGGGGGCAGGTAACACTGAAGCTTTCTTT
TRBV28	TRBD1	TRBJ1-5	once	CASSFMPGTGGYSNQPQHF	TGTGCCAGCAGTTTTATGCCCGGGACAGGGGGGTATAGCAATCAGCCCCAGCATTTT
TRBV19	TRBD1	TRBJ1-1	-	CASRGQATEAFF	TGTGCCAGTAGAGGACAGGCGACTGAAGCTTTCTTT
TRBV5-1	-	TRBJ2-3	once	CASSPRDSTDAQYF	TGCGCCAGCAGCCCCCGGGACTCCACAGATGCGCAGTATTTT
TRBV5-1	-	TRBJ1-1	-	CASSLDGQNTEAFF	TGCGCCAGCAGCTTGGACGGTCAGAACACTGAAGCTTTCTTT
TRBV28	TRBD2	TRBJ2-7	-	CASSLAGGRSYEQYF	TGTGCCAGCAGTCTAGCGGGAGGTCGCTCCTACGAGCAGTACTTC
TRBV11-2	-	TRBJ2-1	-	CASSMTAYNEQFF	TGTGCCAGCAGCATGACTGCATACAATGAGCAGTTCTTC
TRBV10-3	-	TRBJ2-6	-	CAISDGVSGANVLTF	TGTGCCATCAGTGATGGGGTCTCTGGGGCCAACGTCCTGACTTTC
TRBV28	-	TRBJ1-1	-	CASSSRQAWDTEAFF	TGTGCCAGCAGTTCCAGACAGGCTTGGGACACTGAAGCTTTCTTT
TRBV28	TRBD2	TRBJ2-7	-	CASNSAGESSYEQYF	TGTGCCAGCAATTCGGCGGGGGAGAGCTCCTACGAGCAGTACTTC
TRBV5-1	-	TRBJ2-7	-	CASSLDPGMIWYF	TGCGCCAGCAGCTTGGATCCCGGAATGATATGGTACTTC
TRBV7-9	-	TRBJ1-2	once	CASSRDRGPGGSYTF	TGTGCCAGCAGCCGGGACCGGGGCCCGGGCGGGAGCTACACCTTC
TRBV5-1	-	TRBJ2-3	-	CASSFQGLTDTQYF	TGCGCCAGCAGCTTCCAGGGCCTCACAGATACGCAGTATTTT
TRBV28	-	TRBJ2-3	once	CASSLPSTDTQYF	TGTGCCAGCAGTTTACCTAGCACAGATACGCAGTATTTT
TRBV5-1	TRBD2	TRBJ2-3	-	CASSYGTSGSPHTDTQYF	TGCGCCAGCAGTTATGGGACTAGCGGGAGTCCCCACACAGATACGCAGTATTTT
TRBV19	-	TRBJ2-7	-	CASSPQGRLPEQYF	TGTGCCAGTAGTCCACAAGGGCGACTTCCCGAGCAGTACTTC
TRBV11-3	-	TRBJ2-7	-	CASSLVTQGEQYF	TGTGCCAGCAGCTTAGTGACTCAGGGCGAGCAGTACTTC
TRBV10-3	TRBD1	TRBJ2-7	-	CAISERDRGYEQYF	TGTGCCATCAGTGAGCGGGACAGGGGGTACGAGCAGTACTTC
TRBV28	-	TRBJ1-1	-	CASCPKRSMNTEAFF	TGTGCCAGCTGCCCAAAGAGGTCGATGAACACTGAAGCTTTCTTT